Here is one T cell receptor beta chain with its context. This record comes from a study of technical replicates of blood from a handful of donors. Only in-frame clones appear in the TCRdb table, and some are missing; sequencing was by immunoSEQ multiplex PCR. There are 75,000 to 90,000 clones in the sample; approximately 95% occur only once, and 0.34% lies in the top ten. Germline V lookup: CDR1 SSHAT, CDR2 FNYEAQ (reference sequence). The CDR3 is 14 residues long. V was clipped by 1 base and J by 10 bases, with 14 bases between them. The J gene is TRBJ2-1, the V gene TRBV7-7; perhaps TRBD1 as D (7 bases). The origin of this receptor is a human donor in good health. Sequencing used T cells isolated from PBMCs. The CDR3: CASSLDGRDREQFF. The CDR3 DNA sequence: TGTGCCAGCAGCTTAGATGGGCGGGACAGAGAGCAGTTCTTC.